This paragraph reports one TCR beta chain. The data are from a study of blood T cell repertoires in COVID-19. V lost 7 bases and J lost 8, with 12 bases in between. This CDR3 spans 12 amino acids. The data were produced by immunoSEQ multiplex PCR, yet TCRdb's version contains in-frame clones alone and is incomplete. The table lists about 440,000 clones, roughly 87% of them singletons, with roughly 2% in the top ten. This clonotype originated in a woman between 18 and 29 years old with acute COVID-19. The sequenced sample was PBMCs or T cells enriched from blood (not recorded which). The rearrangement uses TRBV12-3 or TRBV12-4 and TRBJ1-3; D might be TRBD1 (5 bases). Written as DNA, the CDR3 is TGTGCCAGCACTTTCAGCAGGGACACCATATATTTT. Amino acids: CASTFSRDTIYF.